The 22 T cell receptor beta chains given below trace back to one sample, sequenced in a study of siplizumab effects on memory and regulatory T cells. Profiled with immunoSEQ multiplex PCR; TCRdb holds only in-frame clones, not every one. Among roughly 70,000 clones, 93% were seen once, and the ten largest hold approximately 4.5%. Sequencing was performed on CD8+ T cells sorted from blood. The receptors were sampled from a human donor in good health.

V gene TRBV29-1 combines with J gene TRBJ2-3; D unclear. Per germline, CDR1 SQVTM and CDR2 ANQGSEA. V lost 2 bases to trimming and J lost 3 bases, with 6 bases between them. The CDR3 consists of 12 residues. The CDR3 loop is CSVETATDTQYF. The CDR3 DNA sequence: TGCAGCGTTGAAACAGCTACAGATACGCAGTATTTT.

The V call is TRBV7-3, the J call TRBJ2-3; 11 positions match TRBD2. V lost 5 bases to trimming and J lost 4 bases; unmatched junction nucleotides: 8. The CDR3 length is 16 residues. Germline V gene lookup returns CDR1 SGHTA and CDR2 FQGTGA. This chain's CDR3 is CASSPRDSGGADTQYF. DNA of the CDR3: TGTGCCAGCAGCCCCCGGGATAGCGGGGGGGCAGATACGCAGTATTTT. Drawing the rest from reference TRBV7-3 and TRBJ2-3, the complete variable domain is GAGVSQTPSNKVTEKGKYVELRCDPISGHTALYWYRQSLGQGPEFLIYFQGTGAADDSGLPNDRFFAVRPEGSVSTLKIQRTERGDSAVYLCASSPRDSGGADTQYFGPGTRLTVL.

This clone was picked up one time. CDR3 in amino acids: CASSLGAGEAFF. In DNA, the CDR3 is TGTGCCAGCAGCTTGGGGGCGGGGGAAGCTTTCTTT. This rearrangement joins TRBV5-6 to TRBJ1-1; D gene unclear. The CDR3 is made up of 12 amino acids. CDR1 is SGHDT, CDR2 YYEEEE, per germline. V lost 0 bases to trimming and J lost 8 bases, with 8 bases between them.

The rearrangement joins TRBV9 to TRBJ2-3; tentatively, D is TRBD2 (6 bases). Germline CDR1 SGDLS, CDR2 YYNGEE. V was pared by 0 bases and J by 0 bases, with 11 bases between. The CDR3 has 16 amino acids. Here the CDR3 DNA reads TGTGCCAGCAGCGTAGGTGGCGGGGTCAGCACAGATACGCAGTATTTT. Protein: CASSVGGGVSTDTQYF.

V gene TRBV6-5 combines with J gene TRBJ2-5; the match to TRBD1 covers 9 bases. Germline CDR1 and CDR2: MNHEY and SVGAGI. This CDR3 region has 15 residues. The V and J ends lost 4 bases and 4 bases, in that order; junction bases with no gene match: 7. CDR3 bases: TGTGCCAGCAGTTCGCCGGGACAGGGAGGAGAGACCCAGTACTTC. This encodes CASSSPGQGGETQYF.

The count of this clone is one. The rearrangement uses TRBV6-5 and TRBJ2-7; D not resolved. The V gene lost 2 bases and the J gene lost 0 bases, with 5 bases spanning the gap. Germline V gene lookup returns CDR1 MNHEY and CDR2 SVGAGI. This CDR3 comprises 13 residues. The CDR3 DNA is TGTGCCAGCAGTTACGCATTCTCCTACGAGCAGTACTTC. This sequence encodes CASSYAFSYEQYF.

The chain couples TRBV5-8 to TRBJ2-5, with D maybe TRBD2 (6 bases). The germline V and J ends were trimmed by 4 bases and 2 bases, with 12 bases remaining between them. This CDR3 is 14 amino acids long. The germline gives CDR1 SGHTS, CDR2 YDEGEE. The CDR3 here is CASSLGTLQETQYF. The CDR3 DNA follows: TGTGCCAGCAGCCTAGGGACTCTTCAAGAGACCCAGTACTTC.

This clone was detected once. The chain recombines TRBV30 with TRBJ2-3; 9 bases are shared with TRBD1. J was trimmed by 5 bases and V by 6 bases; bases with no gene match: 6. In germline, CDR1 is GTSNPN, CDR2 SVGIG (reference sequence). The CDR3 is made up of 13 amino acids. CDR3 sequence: CACTGGDGDTQYF. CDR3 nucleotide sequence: TGTGCCTGTACAGGGGGCGATGGAGATACGCAGTATTTT.

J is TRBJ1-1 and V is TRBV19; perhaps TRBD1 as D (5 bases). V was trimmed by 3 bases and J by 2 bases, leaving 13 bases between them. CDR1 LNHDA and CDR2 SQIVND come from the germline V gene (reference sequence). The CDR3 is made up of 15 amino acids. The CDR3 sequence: CASSMSAGYNTEAFF. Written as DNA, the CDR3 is TGTGCCAGTAGTATGTCCGCAGGGTACAACACTGAAGCTTTCTTT.

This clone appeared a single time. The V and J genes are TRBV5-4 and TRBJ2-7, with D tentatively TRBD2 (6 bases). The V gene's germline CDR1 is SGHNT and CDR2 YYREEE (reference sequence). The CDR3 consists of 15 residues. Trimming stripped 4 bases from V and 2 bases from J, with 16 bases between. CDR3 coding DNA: TGTGCCAGCAGCGGAGGGGCCGAGATGACCTACGAGCAGTACTTC. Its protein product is CASSGGAEMTYEQYF.

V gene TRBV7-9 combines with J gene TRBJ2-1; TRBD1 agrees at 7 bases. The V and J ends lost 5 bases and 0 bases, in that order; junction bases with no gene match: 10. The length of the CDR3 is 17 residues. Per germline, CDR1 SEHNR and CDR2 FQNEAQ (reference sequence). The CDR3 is CASSHTGAPSSYNEQFF. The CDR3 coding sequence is TGTGCCAGCAGCCATACAGGGGCGCCAAGCTCCTACAATGAGCAGTTCTTC.

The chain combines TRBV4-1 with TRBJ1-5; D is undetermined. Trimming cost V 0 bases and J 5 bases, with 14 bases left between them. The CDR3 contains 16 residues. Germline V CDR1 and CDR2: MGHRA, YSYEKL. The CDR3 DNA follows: TGCGCCAGCAGCCAAGATTTGGCGGGAGGATATCAGCCCCAGCATTTT. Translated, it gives CASSQDLAGGYQPQHF.

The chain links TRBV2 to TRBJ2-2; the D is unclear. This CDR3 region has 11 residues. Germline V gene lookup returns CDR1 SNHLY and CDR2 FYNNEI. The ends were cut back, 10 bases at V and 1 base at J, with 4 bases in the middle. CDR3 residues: CAKENTGELFF. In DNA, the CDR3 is TGTGCCAAAGAGAACACCGGGGAGCTGTTTTTT.

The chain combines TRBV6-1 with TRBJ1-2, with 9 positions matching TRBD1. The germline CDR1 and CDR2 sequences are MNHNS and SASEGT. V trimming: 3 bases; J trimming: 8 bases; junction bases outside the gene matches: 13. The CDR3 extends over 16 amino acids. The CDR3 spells CASSDLDWGQGSGYTF. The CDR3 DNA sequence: TGTGCCAGCAGTGACTTAGATTGGGGACAGGGAAGCGGCTACACCTTC.

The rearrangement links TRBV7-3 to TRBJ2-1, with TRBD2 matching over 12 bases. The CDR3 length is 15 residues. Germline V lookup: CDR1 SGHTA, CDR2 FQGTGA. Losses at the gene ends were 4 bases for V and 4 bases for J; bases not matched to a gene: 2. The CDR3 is CASSSTSGGYNEQFF. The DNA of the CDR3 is TGTGCCAGCAGCTCGACTAGCGGGGGATACAATGAGCAGTTCTTC.

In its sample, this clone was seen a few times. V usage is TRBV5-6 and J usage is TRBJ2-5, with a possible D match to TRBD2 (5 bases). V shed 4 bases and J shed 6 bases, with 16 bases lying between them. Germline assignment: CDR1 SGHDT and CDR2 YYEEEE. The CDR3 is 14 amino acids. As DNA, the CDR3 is TGTGCCAGCAGCCCCTATTACGGGGTGAAGACCCAGTACTTC. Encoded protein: CASSPYYGVKTQYF.

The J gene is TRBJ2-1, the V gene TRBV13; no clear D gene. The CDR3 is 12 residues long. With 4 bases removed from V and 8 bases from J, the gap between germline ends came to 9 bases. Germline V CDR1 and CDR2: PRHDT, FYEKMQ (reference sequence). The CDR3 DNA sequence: TGTGCCAGCAGCTCACCTCGGGATGAGCAGTTCTTC. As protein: CASSSPRDEQFF.

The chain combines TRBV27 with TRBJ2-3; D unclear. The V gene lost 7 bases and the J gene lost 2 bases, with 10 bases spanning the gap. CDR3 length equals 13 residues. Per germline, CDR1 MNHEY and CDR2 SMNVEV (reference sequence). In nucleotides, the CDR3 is TGTGCCAGCATGCCCCACCACACAGATACGCAGTATTTT. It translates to CASMPHHTDTQYF.

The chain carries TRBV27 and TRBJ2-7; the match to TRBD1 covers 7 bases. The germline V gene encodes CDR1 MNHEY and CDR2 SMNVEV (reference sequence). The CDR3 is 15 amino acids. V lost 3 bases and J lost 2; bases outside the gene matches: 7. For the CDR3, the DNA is TGTGCCAGCAGTTTGTACAGGGGATCCCCCTACGAGCAGTACTTC. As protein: CASSLYRGSPYEQYF.

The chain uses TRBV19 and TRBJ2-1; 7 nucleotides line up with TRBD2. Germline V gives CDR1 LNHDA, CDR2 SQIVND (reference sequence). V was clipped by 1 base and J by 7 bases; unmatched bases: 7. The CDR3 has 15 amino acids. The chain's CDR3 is CASSIGSGAGNEQFF. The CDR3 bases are TGTGCCAGTAGTATAGGGAGCGGGGCCGGGAATGAGCAGTTCTTC.

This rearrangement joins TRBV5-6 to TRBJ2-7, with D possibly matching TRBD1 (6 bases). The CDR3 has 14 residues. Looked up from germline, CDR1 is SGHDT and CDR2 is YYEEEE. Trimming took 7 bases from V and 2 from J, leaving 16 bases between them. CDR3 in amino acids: CASLDQGRAYEQYF. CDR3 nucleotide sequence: TGTGCCAGCCTCGATCAGGGGAGAGCCTACGAGCAGTACTTC.

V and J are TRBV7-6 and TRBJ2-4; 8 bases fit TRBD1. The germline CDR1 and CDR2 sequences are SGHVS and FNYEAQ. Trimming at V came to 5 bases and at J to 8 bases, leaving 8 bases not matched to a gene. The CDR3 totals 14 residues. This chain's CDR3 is CASSDRTGFDIQYF. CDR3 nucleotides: TGTGCCAGCAGCGACCGGACAGGGTTCGACATTCAGTACTTC. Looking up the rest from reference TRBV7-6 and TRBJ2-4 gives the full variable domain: GAGVSQSPRYKVTKRGQDVALRCDPISGHVSLYWYRQALGQGPEFLTYFNYEAQQDKSGLPNDRFSAERPEGSISTLTIQRTEQRDSAMYRCASSDRTGFDIQYFGAGTRLSVL.